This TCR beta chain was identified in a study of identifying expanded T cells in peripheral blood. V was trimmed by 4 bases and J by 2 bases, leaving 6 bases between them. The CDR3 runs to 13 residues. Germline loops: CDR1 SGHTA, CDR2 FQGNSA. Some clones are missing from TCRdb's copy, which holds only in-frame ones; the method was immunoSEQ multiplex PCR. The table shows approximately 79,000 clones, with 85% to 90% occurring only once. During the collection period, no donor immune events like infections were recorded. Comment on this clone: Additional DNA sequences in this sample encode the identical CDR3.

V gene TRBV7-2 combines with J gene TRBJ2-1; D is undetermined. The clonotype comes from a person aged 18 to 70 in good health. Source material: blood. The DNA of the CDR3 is TGTGCCAGCAGCTCGCAAACCTACAATGAGCAGTTCTTC. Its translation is CASSSQTYNEQFF.